Many counts were recorded for the clone carrying this TCR beta chain. The CDR3 is 14 residues long. The germline V gene encodes CDR1 SNHLY and CDR2 FYNNEI. Trimming cost V 6 bases and J 6 bases, with 14 bases left between them. The authors built TCR beta libraries using iRepertoire HTBI primers and Arm-PCR of CDR3 regions. TCRdb processed the multiplex PCR reads anew with MiXCR; each CDR3 protein has one entry. The profile shows about 430,000 distinct CDR3 sequences, around a fifth of them singletons. The data derive from a study of regulatory T cells in long-lasting Graves disease. Study information: By definition, persistent Graves' disease involved antithyroid drugs for over 5 years alongside positive TSH receptor antibodies.

The time point denotes: persistent/refractory GD, antithyroid drugs over 5 years with positive TRAb. The TCR library was made from RNA that had been extracted from PBMCs in TRIzol. The peripheral blood volume drawn was about 10 milliliters, and it was collected into EDTA tubes. This TCR came from a female donor with Graves disease. The sequences come from peripheral blood mononuclear cells (PBMCs), collected when the disease was refractory, from a patient treated with antithyroid drugs. The genes are TRBV2 and TRBJ2-2, with a possible D match to TRBD2 (6 bases). CDR3 in amino acids: CASSHRLEAGELFF. Written as DNA, the CDR3 is TGTGCCAGCAGCCACCGACTAGAGGCCGGGGAGCTGTTTTTT.